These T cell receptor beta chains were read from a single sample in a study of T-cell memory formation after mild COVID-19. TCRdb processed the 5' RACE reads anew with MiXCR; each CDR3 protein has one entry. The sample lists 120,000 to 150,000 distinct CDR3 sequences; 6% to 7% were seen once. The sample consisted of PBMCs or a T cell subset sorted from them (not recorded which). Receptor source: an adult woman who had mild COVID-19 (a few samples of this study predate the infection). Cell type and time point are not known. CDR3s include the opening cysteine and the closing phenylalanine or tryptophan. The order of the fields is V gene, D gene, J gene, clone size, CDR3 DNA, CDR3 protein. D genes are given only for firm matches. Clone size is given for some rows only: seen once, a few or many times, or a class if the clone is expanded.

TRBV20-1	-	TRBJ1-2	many	TGCAGTGCCCCGACAGGAGCTAACTATGGCTACACCTTC	CSAPTGANYGYTF
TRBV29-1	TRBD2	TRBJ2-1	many	TGCAGCGTGGTTGCTAGCGGGATAAATCATGAGCAGTTCTTC	CSVVASGINHEQFF
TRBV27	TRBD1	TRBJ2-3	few	TGTGCCAGCAGTTTAGGAGGGACAGGGGATACGCAGTATTTT	CASSLGGTGDTQYF
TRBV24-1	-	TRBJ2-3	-	TGTGCCACCAGTGATCTTGGGGGGGGCGGAGATACGCAGTATTTT	CATSDLGGGGDTQYF
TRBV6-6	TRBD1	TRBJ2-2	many	TGTGCCAGCAGTCCGACAGGGGTGGACACCGGGGAGCTGTTTTTT	CASSPTGVDTGELFF
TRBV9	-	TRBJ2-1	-	TGTGCCAGCAGCGTAGTGCTAGGGGGAGCTGGACTATTTTACAATGAGCAGTTCTTC	CASSVVLGGAGLFYNEQFF
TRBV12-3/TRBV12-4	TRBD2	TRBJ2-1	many	TGTGCCAGCAGAAAATACACCGGGACTAGCGGCGACAATGAGCAGTTCTTC	CASRKYTGTSGDNEQFF
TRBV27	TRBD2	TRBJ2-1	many	TGTGCCAGCAGTACCTACCTCGCGGGGGGCTACAATGAGCAGTTCTTC	CASSTYLAGGYNEQFF
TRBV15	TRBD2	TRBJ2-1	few	TGTGCCACCCGGGCTAGCGGAGGAAGCGCCTACAATGAGCAGTTCTTC	CATRASGGSAYNEQFF
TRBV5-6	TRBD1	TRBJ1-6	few	TGTGCCAGCAGCCGTCCGGGACAGGGGTCACCCCTCCACTTT	CASSRPGQGSPLHF
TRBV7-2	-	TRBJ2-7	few	TGTGCCAGCAGCCCCCGCCCGGGCTATGAGCAGTACTTC	CASSPRPGYEQYF
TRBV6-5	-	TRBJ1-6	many	TGTGCCAGCAGTTCCGGCCTTAAGGCGAATTCACCCCTCCACTTT	CASSSGLKANSPLHF
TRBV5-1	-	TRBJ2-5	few	TGCGCCAGCAGCTCCCAGGTGGGCTCCCAAGAGACCCAGTACTTC	CASSSQVGSQETQYF
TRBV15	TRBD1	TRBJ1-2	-	TGTGCCACCAGCAGAGATCGGACAGGAATACTCTATGGCTACACCTTC	CATSRDRTGILYGYTF
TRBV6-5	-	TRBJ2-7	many	TGTGCCAGCAGTCCCCTTGGGGGCTACGAGCAGTACTTC	CASSPLGGYEQYF
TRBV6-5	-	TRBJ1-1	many	TGTGCCAGCAGTTATCGGCAGGGCTACACTGAAGCTTTCTTT	CASSYRQGYTEAFF
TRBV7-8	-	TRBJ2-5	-	TGTGCCAGCAGACATACTAGTCAACAAGAGACCCAGTACTTC	CASRHTSQQETQYF
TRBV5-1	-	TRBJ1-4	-	TGCGCCAGCAGCGAGGGCTATAATGAAAAACTGTTTTTT	CASSEGYNEKLFF
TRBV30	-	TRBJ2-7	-	TGTGCCTGGGGCCGGGACATTGTGTCCTACGAGCAGTACTTC	CAWGRDIVSYEQYF
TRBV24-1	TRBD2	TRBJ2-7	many	TGTGCCACCAGTGAAGGGACTAGCGGGAGACGATCCGGCTACGAGCAGTACTTC	CATSEGTSGRRSGYEQYF
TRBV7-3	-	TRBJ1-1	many	TGTGCCAGCAGCTTAGAACCCATGAACACTGAAGCTTTCTTT	CASSLEPMNTEAFF
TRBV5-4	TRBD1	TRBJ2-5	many	TGTGCCAGCAGCCTAACGACAGGGGGTGGCGAGACCCAGTACTTC	CASSLTTGGGETQYF
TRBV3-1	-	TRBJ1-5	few	TGTGCCAGCAGCCCGGGGACCGGGGATCAGCCCCAGCATTTT	CASSPGTGDQPQHF